This TCR beta chain was sequenced during a study of cytomegalovirus exposure and HLA in healthy donors. The CDR3 runs to 11 residues. The germline gives CDR1 MGHRA, CDR2 YSYEKL. V dropped 3 bases and J dropped 15 bases, with 12 bases sitting between them. Each donor was healthy, and each was a bone marrow donor. The PCR employed 60 Vbeta primers together with 13 Jbeta primers. Assay: immunoSEQ multiplex PCR; the TCRdb copy retains only in-frame clones and omits some. Of about 160,000 clones in the sample, around 84% were seen once. The V gene is TRBV4-1, the J gene TRBJ2-1; TRBD1 might be the D (5 bases). What was sequenced was PBMCs. The receptor was derived from a man aged 18 to 29 in good health and CMV-seronegative. CDR3 sequence reads: CASSQGQDLFF. The CDR3 region has the DNA TGCGCCAGCAGCCAGGGGCAGGATCTGTTCTTC.